These T cell receptor beta chains were read from a single sample in a study of blood T cell repertoires in COVID-19. Using immunoSEQ multiplex PCR, the repertoire was profiled, and TCRdb retains in-frame clones only, with some absent. In the table there are approximately 130,000 clones, roughly 79% of which are singletons. Sample: peripheral blood. These receptors were obtained from a human donor in a cohort sampled during active COVID-19. The CDR3 runs from the conserved cysteine through the conserved F or W. D genes are given only for firm matches. Rows may omit the clone size; those that give it use once, few, many or a size class.

clone size	D gene	V gene	J gene	CDR3 DNA	CDR3 protein
NA	TRBD1	TRBV7-9	TRBJ1-1	TGTGCCAGCAGACCTGGACAGGGGGGGAACACTGAAGCTTTCTTT	CASRPGQGGNTEAFF
NA	TRBD1	TRBV10-3	TRBJ2-4	TGTGCCATCAGTGAGGGCGGACAGGGAAGGGGTGGGATAGCCAAAAACATTCAGTACTTC	CAISEGGQGRGGIAKNIQYF
NA	TRBD1	TRBV5-6	TRBJ1-4	TGTGCCAGCAGCTTGGGAAGACAGGGTGGCGAAAAACTGTTTTTT	CASSLGRQGGEKLFF
NA	TRBD1	TRBV3-1/TRBV3-2	TRBJ2-7	TGTGCCAGCAGCCAAGGACCAGGGGGATACGAGCAGTACTTC	CASSQGPGGYEQYF
NA	TRBD2	TRBV27	TRBJ2-1	TGTGCCAGCAGCCCAAGGGGCGGGGGTTTCAACAATGAGCAGTTCTTC	CASSPRGGGFNNEQFF
NA	NA	TRBV30	TRBJ1-5	TGTGCCTGGAGTGTACAGGGTCAGCCCCAGCATTTT	CAWSVQGQPQHF
NA	TRBD1	TRBV28	TRBJ1-1	TGTGCCAGCCTAACACGGACAGGGATGACTGAAGCTTTCTTT	CASLTRTGMTEAFF
few	NA	TRBV2	TRBJ1-5	TGTGCCAGCAGTGAGGCAGACAATCAGCCCCAGCATTTT	CASSEADNQPQHF
NA	NA	TRBV10-3	TRBJ1-1	TGTGCCATCAGTGGGGGGACAATTGGAGCTTTCTTT	CAISGGTIGAFF
NA	TRBD1	TRBV6-5	TRBJ1-5	TGTGCCAGCGGACAGGGAATGTGGGGCAATCAGCCCCAGCATTTT	CASGQGMWGNQPQHF
NA	TRBD2	TRBV6-6	TRBJ2-7	TGTGCCAGCAGTTACGAGGGACTAGCCTCCGAGCAGTACTTC	CASSYEGLASEQYF
NA	TRBD1	TRBV5-6	TRBJ1-1	TGTGCCAGCAGCCCCGGGACAGGGGAAGCTTTCTTT	CASSPGTGEAFF
NA	NA	TRBV5-8	TRBJ1-5	TGTGCCAGCAGCTTGGCGGCAGGTCCGAATCAGCCCCAGCATTTT	CASSLAAGPNQPQHF
NA	TRBD2	TRBV9	TRBJ2-5	TGTGCCAGCAGCGTCGGGGCGGGGGGAAGTGGAGAGACCCAGTACTTC	CASSVGAGGSGETQYF
NA	NA	TRBV5-1	TRBJ1-1	TGCGCCAGCAGCTTGGACGGGGGGACTGAAGCTTTCTTT	CASSLDGGTEAFF
NA	NA	TRBV9	TRBJ1-4	TGTGCCAGCAGCGTAGCCGGGAATACTAATGAAAAACTGTTTTTT	CASSVAGNTNEKLFF
NA	NA	TRBV3-1/TRBV3-2	TRBJ1-5	TGTGCCAGCAGCCAAGATACAGGGCGACACCAGCCCCAGCATTTT	CASSQDTGRHQPQHF
NA	TRBD1	TRBV29-1	TRBJ2-1	TGCAGCGTTGACGTGGGGACAGATTACAATGAGCAGTTCTTC	CSVDVGTDYNEQFF
NA	NA	TRBV28	TRBJ1-5	TGTGCCAGCAGTTTTTCGGGGTCGAATCAGCCCCAGCATTTT	CASSFSGSNQPQHF
NA	NA	TRBV9	TRBJ2-3	TGTGCCAGCAGCGTAGAGCAGGTTACAGATACGCAGTATTTT	CASSVEQVTDTQYF
NA	TRBD1	TRBV30	TRBJ2-1	TGTGCCTGGAGGGGAGGACAGGGTTACAATGAGCAGTTCTTC	CAWRGGQGYNEQFF
NA	TRBD2	TRBV3-1/TRBV3-2	TRBJ2-5	TGTGCCAGCAGCCGAGGCGGGGGGTCACAGGAGACCCAGTACTTC	CASSRGGGSQETQYF
NA	NA	TRBV5-1	TRBJ2-3	TGCGCCAGCAGCTCGAATAGTGCCACAGATACGCAGTATTTT	CASSSNSATDTQYF